This T cell receptor beta chain was captured by sequencing in a study of T cells in Graves' hyperthyroidism and ophthalmopathy. Study-wide findings and caveats: Blood held most thyroid clonotypes expanded above 0.001 frequency. Before onset, ophthalmopathy was predicted by the model a median around 6 months earlier.

From RNA transcripts, TCR beta CDR3 regions were amplified. The TCR CDR3 first-round RT-PCR relied on the HTBI primer set. One entry per CDR3 protein, called by TCRdb with MiXCR from the multiplex PCR reads. Of hundreds of thousands of distinct CDR3 sequences listed, around 15% were seen once; the top ten hold 9.5% to 15%. Patients with ophthalmopathy all had a Clinical Activity Score of at least 3, a NOSPECS grade of at least 4 and duration under 3 months. Patients showing uncontrolled infection, other autoimmune disease, pregnancy or lactation were ineligible. With 4 bases removed from V and 0 bases from J, the gap between germline ends came to 4 bases. The CDR3 is 13 residues long. Germline V gene sequence: CDR1 LNHDA, CDR2 SQIVND (reference sequence). Regarding this clonotype: What it binds is unknown.

The sequence was obtained from a woman aged 50 to 60 with Graves' ophthalmopathy. The V and J genes are TRBV19 and TRBJ1-5; D not resolved. Source material: blood. The CDR3 bases are TGTGCCAGTAGTAGAACTAGCAATCAGCCCCAGCATTTT. Translated, it gives CASSRTSNQPQHF.